This section outlines one T cell receptor (beta chain) sequence together with its context. Its target is not known. These data belong to a study of shared clonotypes between healthy human individuals. Regarding the study as a whole: Clonotype sharing across donors was expected to vary with sequencing depth. The study drew on few donors, limiting represented genetic and exposure-history diversity. Some clonotypes were shared by all four sorted-subset donors, while others were not shared. The non-shared ones had lower generation probabilities than the shared ones.

Between the trimmed V and J ends, which lost 2 bases and 0 bases, there was a span of 9 bases. The CDR3 runs to 16 residues. Germline CDR1 SGDLS, CDR2 YYNGEE. CD45RO-negative cells were positively selected for CCR7, leaving out terminally differentiated effector memory CD45RA+ cells. Nashville, Tennessee was home to all donors, who were Caucasian adults. Libraries were prepared by immunoSEQ multiplex PCR; TCRdb keeps only in-frame clonotypes and omits some of them. The data show approximately 2,000,000 clones, with 85% to 95% seen just once and over 1.5% held by the top ten. This receptor was identified in a young man in good health. Some clones in this sample may be carry-over from other donors' samples. The gene calls are TRBV9 and TRBJ2-6; no clear D. Sequenced sample: naive CD8+ T cells from PBMCs. This CDR3 reads CASSVIPLSGANVLTF. The CDR3 DNA reads as TGTGCCAGCAGCGTCATTCCCCTCTCTGGGGCCAACGTCCTGACTTTC. The complete variable domain, with remaining parts taken from reference TRBV9 and TRBJ2-6, reads DSGVTQTPKHLITATGQRVTLRCSPRSGDLSVYWYQQSLDQGLQFLIQYYNGEERAKGNILERFSAQQFPDLHSELNLSSLELGDSALYFCASSVIPLSGANVLTFGAGSRLTVL.